This T cell receptor beta chain derives from a study of breast tumors, draining lymph nodes, adjacent tissues. This CDR3 region has 17 residues. Deletions cut 6 bases from V and 7 bases from J, with 27 bases between. Germline values: CDR1 MNHEY, CDR2 SVGAGI. MiXCR, applied by TCRdb to the multiplex PCR reads, yields one record per CDR3 protein. The table shows 50,000 to 55,000 distinct CDR3 sequences, with roughly 40% occurring only once. The receptor comes from a female donor with breast cancer. Some clones in this sample may be carry-over from other donors' samples. The V and J genes are TRBV6-5 and TRBJ1-2; no definite D call. Sequenced: breast tumor tissue. The DNA of the CDR3 is TGTGCCAGCAGCTATACCCAAACCCCCCGACGAGGTTCTGGCTACACCTTC. Its translation: CASSYTQTPRRGSGYTF.